One T cell receptor (beta chain) is described in this entry. The record originates from a study of Ad26.COV2.S vaccination and SARS-CoV-2 variants. For the study at large: The vaccine Ad26.COV2.S was put into the muscle once, or twice with 56 days between.

TCRdb's copy holds only in-frame clones and misses some; the assay was immunoSEQ multiplex PCR. This table holds roughly 400,000 clones, around 92% found once. From germline, CDR1 is LGHNT and CDR2 FRNRAP. The length of the CDR3 is 16 residues. The V segment lost 6 bases and the J segment 3 bases; nucleotides outside the gene matches: 11. As to treatment: around 19 received Ad26.COV2.S at low or high dose, single or two shots; 5 received placebo; per-sample allocation not given. Each sample was drawn 63 days after the first injection (of vaccine or placebo). The sample here was peripheral blood, taken in a trial of Ad26.COV2.S vaccine versus placebo. This chain links TRBV12-5 with TRBJ2-1; 7 bases map to TRBD1. The receptor comes from a person aged 18-60 years who received the Ad26.COV2.S COVID-19 vaccine or a placebo. The CDR3 DNA sequence: TGTGCTAGTGGCGACAGGGCCCGACGAAACTACAATGAGCAGTTCTTC. This gives the protein CASGDRARRNYNEQFF.